This T cell receptor beta chain was obtained from a study of shared clonotypes between healthy human individuals (dated by TCRdb to about 2020). Notes on the research overall: The cohort comprised two women and a few men aged 18 to 49 years. Per donor, three plates each were used for CD4 naive and CD4 memory, two for CD8 naive, and one for CD8 memory. To estimate repertoire size and how much clonotype sharing occurs between individuals, the study deeply sequenced the blood TCR repertoires of roughly 5 healthy adults. To increase sequencing depth and limit assay-specific biases, TCR repertoire library preparation and sequencing were carried out by different laboratories using diverse techniques. Leukapheresis yielded between about 0.9 and 9.5 billion PBMCs per donor.

The CDR3 goes from the cysteine to the phenylalanine over 16 residues. The read is trimmed to its CDR3 DNA, 48 bases read in frame from base 1. Trimmed from V: 5 bases; trimmed from J: 4 bases; junction bases lacking a gene match: 8. CDR1 and CDR2 (MDHEN, SYDVKM) derive from the germline V gene. On this clone itself: Its antigen target is currently unknown. Base qualities were left out, and no much larger clone turns up one base away.

The investigation overall reported the following: Across a handful of donors, approximately 5% of naive CD4, roughly 3.5% of naive CD8, roughly 2.2% of memory CD4, and 0.3% to 0.45% of memory CD8 clonotypes were shared. Higher generation probabilities were observed for clonotypes shared by all four sorted-subset donors than for non-shared clonotypes. Sampling was restricted to blood, and TCR repertoires in tissue are likely to differ from TCR repertoires in blood. Larger estimated clonotype richness was generally found for naive subsets than for memory subsets. The small number of donors limited the genetic and exposure-history diversity represented. Even with the large sequencing depth, rarefaction of the sorted-subset datasets indicated that sequencing was incomplete. Pairwise subsampling indicated that sequencing depth was expected to affect the degree of clonotype sharing among donors.

CD8 naive samples were CD45RO-negative cells positively selected for CCR7, giving a CD45RA+CCR7+ population that excluded TemRA cells. Healthy HIV-negative adults with no recently reported acute infections or vaccinations were included as donors. Every donor was a Caucasian adult living in Nashville, Tennessee, USA. Blood was collected by leukapheresis, and PBMCs were isolated by Ficoll-Histopaque density gradient centrifugation and then cryopreserved in liquid nitrogen vapor phase. Analytical flow cytometry was used to check the purity and quantity of each magnetically sorted T cell population. From each sorted fraction, genomic DNA was isolated and quantified by UV absorbance on a Nanodrop 2000c. Using the deep immunoSEQ assay, TCR CDR3 regions were amplified from genomic DNA by multiplex PCR. For each cell subset, the extracted genomic DNA was distributed evenly across all wells of several immunoSEQ 96-well plates, and each plate served as one replicate. Each replicate PCR for sorted subsets received around 0.2 ug genomic DNA, equal to roughly 30,000 T cell genomes. Purified libraries were quantified with a Qubit 3.0 fluorometer, sized on a Bioanalyzer 2100, and re-quantified with the KAPA Library Quantification kit. Every immunoSEQ 96-well plate was sequenced on a separate single-read 150-cycle Illumina NextSeq 550 flow cell. On the authors' methods: Because the immunoSEQ output held only junctional sequences and lacked quality scores, the filtering could not match the filtering applied to full-length reads. Sequences were annotated with PyIR, a Python wrapper for IgBLAST v1.9, and V/J genes and CDR3 were assigned using IMGT germline references. Reads were removed for weak V/J assignments (E-value above 1e-6), missing CDR3, stop codons, out-of-frame junctions, or ambiguous translated residues. V3J clonotypes were defined as sequences sharing the same inferred V gene, J gene, and CDR3 amino acid sequence. To compute the percentage overlap between repertoires, the number of shared unique clonotypes was divided by the size of the smaller repertoire. Richness of each repertoire was evaluated using RTK rarefaction, the Chao1 estimator, and Recon v2.1 estimates of unobserved clonotypes. OLGA was used to compute generation probabilities for all TCRbeta clonotypes that the gDNA method yielded from a handful of donors. This is the immuneACCESS table as TCRdb keeps it, with only in-frame sequences that have V and J called. A part of the clones is gone; compared with another copy, unresolved V genes explain less than half, and the rest is unexplained. That table is the source of V, J and clone size, and D and trimming were worked out from the DNA. The sample data list over 800,000 clones, and 92% of these were observed just once. Under 30% of the sample is taken by the ten largest.

This chain is built from TRBV28 and TRBJ2-2; 9 central bases correspond to TRBD2. The TCR sequence derives from a man between 25 and 39 years old in good health. The specimen sequenced was naive CD8+ T cells sorted from blood. In light of the paper, this sample's cell subset or site label describes: CD45RA+CCR7+. The CDR3 here reads CASSPPSGRFTGELFF. The sequenced DNA is TGTGCCAGCAGTCCCCCAAGCGGGAGGTTCACCGGGGAGCTGTTTTTT.